This TCR beta chain originates from a study of tumour-infiltrating T cells in Burkitt lymphoma. The overall study: Productive clonality predicted overall and progression-free survival.

Libraries were prepared by immunoSEQ multiplex PCR; TCRdb keeps only in-frame clonotypes and omits some of them. The table lists roughly 13,000 clones, around 75% of them singletons. Germline-derived CDR1 and CDR2 are GTSNPN and SVGIG (reference sequence). The CDR3 spans 17 residues. V shed 2 bases and J 2 bases; nucleotides not matched to a gene: 12. The specimen sequenced was tumor tissue. This chain uses TRBV30 with TRBJ2-3; 8 nucleotides match TRBD2. The receptor comes from a human donor with diffuse large B-cell lymphoma. For the CDR3, the DNA is TGTGCCTGGAGTTCTTACGGGGCTAGCGGGTTCACAGATACGCAGTATTTT. This codes for CAWSSYGASGFTDTQYF.